This TCR beta chain is drawn from a study of blood T cell repertoires in COVID-19. In the study overall: Sites across the United States, Italy and Spain contributed samples from acute and convalescent COVID-19.

Under the authors' procedure: Nucleated cell counts were estimated from reference gene primer amplification. Assay used: immunoSEQ multiplex PCR; TCRdb lists only in-frame clones, some missing. That table gives V, J and clone size, and the DNA gave D and trimming. The top ten hold about 0.94% of the sample, which has 250,000 or so clones, about nine tenths seen once. Trimming shortened V by 0 bases and J by 2 bases, and 12 bases separated the two germline ends. CDR3 length equals 16 residues. CDR1 and CDR2 from the germline V gene are MRHNA and SNTAGT. Sequencing used peripheral blood. The source is a woman in her thirties or forties who had recovered from COVID-19. This sequence joins TRBV6-4 and TRBJ2-3; perhaps TRBD2 as D (6 bases). CDR3 nucleotides: TGTGCCAGCAGTGACTCGAAAGGCGGGAACACAGATACGCAGTATTTT. Its protein product is CASSDSKGGNTDTQYF.